This T cell receptor (beta chain) was recorded in a study of PD-1 blockade in classical Hodgkin lymphoma. Germline values: CDR1 SGHTA, CDR2 FQGTGA. This CDR3 spans 14 amino acids. The V end was cut by 3 bases, the J end by 2 bases, with 9 bases between. Time point defined: newly diagnosed, previously untreated cHL patient sample. Purified CD4+ T cells were obtained from thawed PBMCs through magnetic negative selection. Profiled with immunoSEQ multiplex PCR; TCRdb holds only in-frame clones, not every one. The top ten clones hold about 1.2% of a sample with 25,000 to 35,000 clones, 88% of them seen once.

This chain connects TRBV7-3 to TRBJ2-3; D may match TRBD1 or TRBD2 (6 bases each). The receptor's source is a human donor with classical Hodgkin lymphoma. Sequenced sample: CD4+ T cells from blood. The CDR3 spells CASSLGGHTDTQYF. CDR3 sequence (DNA): TGTGCCAGCAGCTTGGGGGGCCACACAGATACGCAGTATTTT.